The 10 T cell receptor beta chains below were found in one sample sequenced in a study of blood T cell repertoires in COVID-19. Some clones are missing from TCRdb's copy, which holds only in-frame ones; the method was immunoSEQ multiplex PCR. In the table there are fewer than 40,000 clones, approximately 80% of which are singletons. The sample comprised peripheral blood. The origin of the receptors is a man aged 80 or over with acute or convalescent COVID-19.

This rearrangement joins TRBV27 to TRBJ1-1; D remains ambiguous. CDR3 length: 11 residues. V lost 4 bases, J lost 11 bases, and 11 bases lay in between. CDR1 and CDR2 from the germline V gene are MNHEY and SMNVEV (reference sequence). CDR3 DNA sequence: TGTGCCAGCAGTTCCTCAGGCGCGGCTTTCTTT. Its protein is CASSSSGAAFF.

The V gene is TRBV23-1, the J gene TRBJ1-1, with 7 bases lining up with TRBD1. TRBV23-1 is an open reading frame, and its role is uncertain. The CDR3 extends over 16 amino acids. The V gene end was trimmed by 0 bases and the J gene end by 2 bases; junction bases not matched to a gene: 6. The CDR3 sequence is CASSQSGQAPNTEAFF. In DNA, the CDR3 is TGCGCCAGCAGTCAATCCGGACAGGCCCCCAACACTGAAGCTTTCTTT.

This clone was recorded a few times. This chain connects TRBV6-5 to TRBJ1-3; D is ambiguous. The CDR3 sequence is 15 residues long. The germline V gene has CDR1 MNHEY and CDR2 SVGAGI. Trimming removed 6 bases from V and 2 bases from J, with 14 bases in between. CDR3 in DNA: TGTGCCAGCAGGCGCACAGCACAACCTGGAAACACCATATATTTT. Its translation: CASRRTAQPGNTIYF.

The chain links TRBV11-3 to TRBJ2-7; D may be TRBD1 (6 bases). The CDR3 is 14 residues long. The germline V gene has CDR1 SGHNT and CDR2 YENEEA. V lost 3 bases, J lost 2 bases, and 11 bases lay in between. CDR3: CASSFSGETYEQYF. In DNA form, the CDR3 reads TGTGCCAGCAGCTTTTCAGGGGAGACCTACGAGCAGTACTTC.

The chain links TRBV5-1 to TRBJ2-5; D gene uncertain. Trimming stripped 4 bases from V and 2 bases from J, with 6 bases between. The CDR3 spans 12 residues. Germline V gene lookup returns CDR1 SGHRS and CDR2 YFSETQ. In nucleotides, the CDR3 is TGCGCCAGCAGCCTACCACAAGAGACCCAGTACTTC. It codes for CASSLPQETQYF.

The table lists this clone with a count of one. The chain links TRBV7-9 to TRBJ2-3; 13 positions match TRBD2. This CDR3 is built from 18 residues. From germline, CDR1 is SEHNR and CDR2 FQNEAQ (reference sequence). V gave up 5 bases and J gave up 4 bases; unmatched junction bases: 12. In DNA, the CDR3 is TGTGCCAGCAGCAATAAGTGGACTAGCGGGAGATCCGCAGATACGCAGTATTTT. Encoded protein: CASSNKWTSGRSADTQYF.

The J gene is TRBJ2-5, the V gene TRBV29-1; 10 nucleotides line up with TRBD1. V trimming: 6 bases; J trimming: 4 bases; junction bases outside the gene matches: 8. The CDR3 has 14 amino acids. Germline assignment: CDR1 SQVTM and CDR2 ANQGSEA. The CDR3 region has the DNA TGCAGCGTAGCAGGACAGGGGGGTAGAGAGACCCAGTACTTC. It specifies CSVAGQGGRETQYF. Filled out from reference TRBV29-1 and TRBJ2-5, the complete variable domain reads SAVISQKPSRDICQRGTSLTIQCQVDSQVTMMFWYRQQPGQSLTLIATANQGSEATYESGFVIDKFPISRPNLTFSTLTVSNMSPEDSSIYLCSVAGQGGRETQYFGPGTRLLVL.

The rearrangement joins TRBV18 to TRBJ1-1, with 9 bases fitting TRBD1. Germline V CDR1 and CDR2: KGHSH, LQKENI. CDR3 length equals 14 residues. Germline trimming cut 6 bases from V and 1 base from J; bases unmatched to any gene: 3. CDR3 nucleotides: TGTGCCAGCTCCAAGGGACAGGGGAACACTGAAGCTTTCTTT. Amino acid sequence: CASSKGQGNTEAFF.

This clone was observed a few times. The chain recombines TRBV6-5 with TRBJ2-5; D is possibly TRBD2 (6 bases). Deletions cut 8 bases from V and 4 bases from J, with 20 bases between. The CDR3 covers 15 residues. Germline CDR1 is MNHEY and CDR2 is SVGAGI. This CDR3 is CASELRRGLRETQYF. In nucleotides, the CDR3 is TGTGCCAGCGAACTACGGAGGGGCCTCCGAGAGACCCAGTACTTC.

This chain uses TRBV7-5 with TRBJ2-7; TRBD1 was called by the table and not checked on the DNA. TRBV7-5 is classified as a pseudogene. This CDR3 has 12 residues. In DNA, the CDR3 is TGTGTCAGAAAACAACACGTCTACGAGCAGTACTTC. It specifies CVRKQHVYEQYF.